The present T cell receptor (beta chain) was sequenced within a study of PD-1 blockade in classical Hodgkin lymphoma (dated by TCRdb to the early 2020s). Some background on the complete study: Nivolumab dosing was 3 mg/kg intravenously every 2 weeks, continuing until either disease progression or unacceptable toxicity. To define a peripheral blood immune signature of response to PD-1 blockade in classical Hodgkin lymphoma, the study combined TCR beta sequencing with CyTOF.

Paper-wide results and their limitations: Baseline TCR diversity was reported to be lower in newly diagnosed patients than in healthy donors and to be lower still in relapsed/refractory patients. Baseline diversity similar to that of newly diagnosed patients was observed in trial patients achieving complete response, whereas significantly lower diversity was observed in partial responders and progressors. Lower diversity was observed in patients in whom nivolumab was started less than 1 year after ASCT, and these patients were excluded from later analyses so that confounding by immune reconstitution would be avoided. CD4+ but not CD8+ TCR diversity rose significantly by C4D1 (p=0.0027 vs p=0.16), most apparent in complete responders (p=0.02). The study was restricted to a single clinical trial cohort, and the causes of repertoire differences, possibly disease activity or prior therapy, were left undefined.

The Qiagen DNeasy kit was used to extract genomic DNA both from unsorted PBMCs and from the negatively selected CD4+ and CD8+ fractions. TCR beta CDR3 regions were amplified by immunoSEQ multiplex PCR using primers annealing to V and J segments. A synthetic immune receptor repertoire was used to minimize amplification bias, and any remaining bias was removed computationally after sequencing. The original pipeline was this. Repertoire diversity was quantified as the Shannon entropy index using custom Python scripts. Unsorted, CD4+ and CD8+ repertoires were examined separately, except in combined analyses, for which CD4+ and CD8+ sequences were merged in silico. A clone counted as expanded when the clone's frequency after treatment rose at least 2-fold relative to C1D1, and clones undetected at baseline were given a pseudocount of 0.5. Singleton clones were defined as clones with 0 or 1 copy at C1D1, and non-singleton clones were defined as clones with 2 or more copies. By matching protein sequences in sorted samples from the same patient, clones expanded in unsorted samples were annotated as CD4+, CD8+ or unknown. Diversity changes from C1D1 to C4D1 were tested in paired samples using Wilcoxon tests. This immuneACCESS table, as held by TCRdb, lists in-frame sequences with V and J called but not all clones. Of the missing ones, under half trace to an unresolved V gene in checked studies; the others have no known cause. V, J and clone size are taken as reported in that table, and D and trimming were inferred from the DNA itself. The sample contains more than 50,000 clones, roughly two thirds of them found a single time. Approximately 9% of the sample is held by the ten biggest clonotypes.

As concerns this clone: Its antigen has not been determined. Base qualities are not at hand, and no much larger clone is one base apart.

The time point label of this sample denotes: cycle 2 day 1 (C2D1) of nivolumab. All trial patients had relapsed after autologous stem cell transplantation, with cohorts A, B and C differing in prior brentuximab vedotin exposure. The trial cohort comprised a few dozen patients with relapsed/refractory classical Hodgkin lymphoma whose best overall responses were complete response, partial response or progressive disease. In the multi-cohort phase II CheckMate 205 trial, trial patients received single-agent nivolumab. An independent review committee assessed best overall response using the 2007 International Working Group response criteria. Trial PBMCs were collected just before the start of nivolumab (C1D1) and during therapy at cycle 2 day 1 and cycle 4 day 1. Peripheral blood was collected in 8 mL Vacutainer Cell Preparation Tubes, from which PBMCs were isolated by centrifugation and then cryopreserved.

The CDR3 numbers 14 residues from cysteine through phenylalanine. CDR3 DNA is the only sequence kept; it has 42 bases, read in frame from the first base. CDR1 and CDR2, looked up from the germline V gene, are KGHSH and LQKENI. V and J lose 2 bases and 0 bases, and a span of 7 bases separates them. The source material was peripheral blood mononuclear cells (PBMCs), sampled before the second cycle of nivolumab. This receptor was identified in a human donor with classical Hodgkin lymphoma. The receptor chain draws on TRBV18 and TRBJ1-2, with no confident D gene call. This receptor carries the CDR3 CASSPVPTNYGYTF. The DNA is TGTGCCAGCTCACCAGTTCCGACTAACTATGGCTACACCTTC.